One and the same sample provided the 6 T cell receptor beta chains below, sequenced in a study of blood T cell repertoires in COVID-19 (dated by TCRdb to 2019 to 2021). The library relied on the immunoSEQ multiplex PCR assay. In its TCRdb copy, this immuneACCESS table keeps in-frame sequences only and misses some clones. Where compared with another copy, unresolved V genes explain less than half of these, and the others have no known cause. The sample profile shows 280,000 or so clones; 85% of them were found once. Of the sample, 10% to 15% is held by the ten largest clones. The sequencing sample was made of peripheral blood. These receptors were taken from a human donor in a cohort sampled during active COVID-19.

The V gene is TRBV11-2, the J gene TRBJ2-2; tentatively, D is TRBD2 (5 bases). Germline V gives CDR1 SGHAT, CDR2 FQNNGV. This CDR3 comprises 17 residues. V lost 6 bases and J 6 bases, leaving 23 bases between the germline ends. DNA for the CDR3: TGTGCCAGCAGTCCCTCCTTAGGGAGATCTGGTGCCGGGGAGCTGTTTTTT. It codes for CASSPSLGRSGAGELFF. The entire variable domain, with the rest obtained from reference TRBV11-2 and TRBJ2-2, is as follows: EAGVAQSPRYKIIEKRQSVAFWCNPISGHATLYWYQQILGQGPKLLIQFQNNGVVDDSQLPKDRFSAERLKGVDSTLKIQPAKLEDSAVYLCASSPSLGRSGAGELFFGEGSRLTVL.

The V gene is TRBV21-1, the J gene TRBJ2-7; TRBD2 was called by the table and not checked on the DNA. TRBV21-1 constitutes a pseudogene. The CDR3 is made up of 17 amino acids. CDR3: CASRKVRRGGRVNEQYF. In nucleotides, the CDR3 is TGTGCCAGCAGAAAAGTCCGAAGGGGGGGGCGCGTCAACGAGCAGTACTTC.

V usage is TRBV5-4 and J usage is TRBJ2-3, with TRBD1 as a possible D gene (6 bases). The CDR3 sequence is 16 residues long. V dropped 0 bases and J dropped 5 bases, with 16 bases sitting between them. Germline values: CDR1 SGHNT, CDR2 YYREEE (reference sequence). The CDR3: CASSLVSNRERDTQYF. The CDR3 nucleotides are TGTGCCAGCAGCTTGGTTAGTAACAGGGAGCGAGATACGCAGTATTTT. The full variable domain, its missing parts supplied by reference TRBV5-4 and TRBJ2-3, is ETGVTQSPTHLIKTRGQQVTLRCSSQSGHNTVSWYQQALGQGPQFIFQYYREEENGRGNFPPRFSGLQFPNYSSELNVNALELDDSALYLCASSLVSNRERDTQYFGPGTRLTVL.

The V and J genes are TRBV24-1 and TRBJ2-5; TRBD1 aligns across 10 bases. J was trimmed by 3 bases and V by 8 bases; bases with no gene match: 14. Germline CDR1 reads KGHDR; CDR2 reads SFDVKD. CDR3 length: 17 residues. CDR3 sequence: CATTVTPGQGFEETQYF. The CDR3, as DNA: TGTGCCACCACTGTCACGCCGGGACAGGGGTTCGAAGAGACCCAGTACTTC.

As regards this clone: Other DNA sequences in this sample translate to the same CDR3. The chain joins TRBV7-2 to TRBJ2-1; weak D call: TRBD2 (5 bases). Germline CDR1 reads SGHTA; CDR2 reads FQGNSA. V was clipped by 1 base and J by 6 bases, with 10 bases between them. CDR3 length: 14 residues. In nucleotides, the CDR3 is TGTGCCAGCAGCTTAGGAGGGAGTAGCAATGAGCAGTTCTTC. Amino acid sequence: CASSLGGSSNEQFF.

This sequence joins TRBV19 and TRBJ2-2; unclear D gene. The CDR3 has 14 residues. The germline V gene has CDR1 LNHDA and CDR2 SQIVND (reference sequence). Trimming took off 5 bases at V and 0 bases at J, with 7 bases between the two ends. Here the CDR3 DNA reads TGTGCCAGTAGTCACACAACGAACACCGGGGAGCTGTTTTTT. Translation gives CASSHTTNTGELFF.